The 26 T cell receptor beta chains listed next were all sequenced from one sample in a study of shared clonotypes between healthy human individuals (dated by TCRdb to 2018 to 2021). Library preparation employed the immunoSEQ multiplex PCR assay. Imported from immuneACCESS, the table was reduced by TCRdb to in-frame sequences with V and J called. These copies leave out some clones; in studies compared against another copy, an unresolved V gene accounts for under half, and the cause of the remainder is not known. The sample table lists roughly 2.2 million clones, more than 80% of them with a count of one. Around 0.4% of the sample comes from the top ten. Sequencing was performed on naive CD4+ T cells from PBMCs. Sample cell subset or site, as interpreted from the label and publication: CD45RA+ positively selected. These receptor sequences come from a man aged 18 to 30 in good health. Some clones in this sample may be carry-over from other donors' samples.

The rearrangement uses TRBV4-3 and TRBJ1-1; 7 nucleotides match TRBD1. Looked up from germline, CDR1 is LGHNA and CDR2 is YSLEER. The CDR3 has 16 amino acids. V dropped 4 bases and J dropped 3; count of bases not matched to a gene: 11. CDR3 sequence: CASSLGSRGWDTEAFF. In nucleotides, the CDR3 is TGCGCCAGCAGCCTGGGGAGCAGGGGGTGGGACACTGAAGCTTTCTTT.

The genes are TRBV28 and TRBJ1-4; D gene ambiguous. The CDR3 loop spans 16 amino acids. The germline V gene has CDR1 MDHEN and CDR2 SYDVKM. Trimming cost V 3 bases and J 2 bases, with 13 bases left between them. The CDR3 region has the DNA TGTGCCAGCAGTTTTTCACTCAGTCGCACTAATGAAAAACTGTTTTTT. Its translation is CASSFSLSRTNEKLFF.

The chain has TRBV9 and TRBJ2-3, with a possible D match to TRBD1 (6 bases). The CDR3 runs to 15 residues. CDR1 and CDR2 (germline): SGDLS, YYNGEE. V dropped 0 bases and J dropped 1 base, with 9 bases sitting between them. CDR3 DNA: TGTGCCAGCAGCGTAGAGTGGACAGGCACAGATACGCAGTATTTT. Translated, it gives CASSVEWTGTDTQYF. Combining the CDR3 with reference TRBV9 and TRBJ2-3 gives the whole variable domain DSGVTQTPKHLITATGQRVTLRCSPRSGDLSVYWYQQSLDQGLQFLIQYYNGEERAKGNILERFSAQQFPDLHSELNLSSLELGDSALYFCASSVEWTGTDTQYFGPGTRLTVL.

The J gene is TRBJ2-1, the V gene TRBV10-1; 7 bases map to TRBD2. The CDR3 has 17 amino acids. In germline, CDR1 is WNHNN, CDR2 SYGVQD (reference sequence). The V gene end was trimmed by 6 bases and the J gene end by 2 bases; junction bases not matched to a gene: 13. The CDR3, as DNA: TGCGCCAGCAGCGGCCGTCCTAGCGGAGTGACCTACAATGAGCAGTTCTTC. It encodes CASSGRPSGVTYNEQFF.

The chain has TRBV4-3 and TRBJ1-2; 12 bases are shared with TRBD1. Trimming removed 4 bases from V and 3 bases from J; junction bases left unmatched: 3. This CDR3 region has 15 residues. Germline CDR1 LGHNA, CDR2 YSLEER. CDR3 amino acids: CASSRGTGGDYGYTF. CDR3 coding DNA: TGCGCCAGCAGCCGCGGGACAGGGGGCGACTATGGCTACACCTTC.

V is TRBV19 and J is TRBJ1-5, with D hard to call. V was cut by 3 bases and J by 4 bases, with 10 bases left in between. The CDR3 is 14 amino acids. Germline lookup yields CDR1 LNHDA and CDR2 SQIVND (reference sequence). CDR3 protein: CASSISSLNQPQHF. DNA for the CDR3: TGTGCCAGTAGTATTTCCAGTCTTAATCAGCCCCAGCATTTT.

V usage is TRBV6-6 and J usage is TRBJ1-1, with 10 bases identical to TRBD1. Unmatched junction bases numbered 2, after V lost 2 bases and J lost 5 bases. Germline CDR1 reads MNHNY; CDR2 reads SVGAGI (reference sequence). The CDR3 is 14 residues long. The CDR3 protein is CASSYDRGLTEAFF. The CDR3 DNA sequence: TGTGCCAGCAGTTACGACAGGGGGCTTACTGAAGCTTTCTTT.

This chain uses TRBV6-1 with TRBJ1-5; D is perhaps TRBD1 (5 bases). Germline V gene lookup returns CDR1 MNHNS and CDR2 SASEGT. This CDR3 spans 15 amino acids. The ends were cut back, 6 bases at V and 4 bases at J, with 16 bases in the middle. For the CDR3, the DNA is TGTGCCAGCAGAAGAACCGGGGCCTCAAATCAGCCCCAGCATTTT. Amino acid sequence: CASRRTGASNQPQHF.

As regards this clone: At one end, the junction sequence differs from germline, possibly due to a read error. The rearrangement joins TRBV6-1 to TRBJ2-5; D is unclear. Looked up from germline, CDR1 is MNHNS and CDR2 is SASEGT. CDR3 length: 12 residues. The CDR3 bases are TGTGCCAGCAGCCTGAGCTTGGGCCCTATCAACTTC. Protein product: CASSLSLGPINF.

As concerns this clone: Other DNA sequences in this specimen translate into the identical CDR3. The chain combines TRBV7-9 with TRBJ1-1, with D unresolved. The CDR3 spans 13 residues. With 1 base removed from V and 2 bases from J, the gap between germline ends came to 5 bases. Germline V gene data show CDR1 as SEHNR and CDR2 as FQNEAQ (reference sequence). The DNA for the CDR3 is TGTGCCAGCAGCTTAGTAGAAAACACTGAAGCTTTCTTT. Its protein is CASSLVENTEAFF. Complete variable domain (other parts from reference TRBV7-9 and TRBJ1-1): DTGVSQNPRHKITKRGQNVTFRCDPISEHNRLYWYRQTLGQGPEFLTYFQNEAQLEKSRLLSDRFSAERPKGSFSTLEIQRTEQGDSAMYLCASSLVENTEAFFGQGTRLTVV.

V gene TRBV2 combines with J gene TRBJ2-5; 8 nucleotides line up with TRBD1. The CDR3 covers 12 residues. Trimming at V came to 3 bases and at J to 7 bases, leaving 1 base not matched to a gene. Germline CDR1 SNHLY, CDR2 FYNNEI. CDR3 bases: TGTGCCAGCAGTGACAGGGGGCTGACCCAGTACTTC. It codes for CASSDRGLTQYF.

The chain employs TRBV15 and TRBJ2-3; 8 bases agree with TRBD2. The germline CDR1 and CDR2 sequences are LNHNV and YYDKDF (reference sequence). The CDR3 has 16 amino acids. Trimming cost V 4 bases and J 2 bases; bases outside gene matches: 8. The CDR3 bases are TGTGCCACCAGCAAAGCGGGAGTAGGTTTCACAGATACGCAGTATTTT. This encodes CATSKAGVGFTDTQYF.

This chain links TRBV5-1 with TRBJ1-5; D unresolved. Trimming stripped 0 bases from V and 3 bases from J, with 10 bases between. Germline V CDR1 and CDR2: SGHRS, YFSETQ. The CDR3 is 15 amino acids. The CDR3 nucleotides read TGCGCCAGCAGCTTGGCCCCGGGGAACAATCAGCCCCAGCATTTT. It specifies CASSLAPGNNQPQHF.

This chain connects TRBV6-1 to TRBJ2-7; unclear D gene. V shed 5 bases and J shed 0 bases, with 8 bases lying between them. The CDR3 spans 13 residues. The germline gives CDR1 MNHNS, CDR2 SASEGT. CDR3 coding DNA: TGTGCCAGCAGTAGAAAACCCTCCTACGAGCAGTACTTC. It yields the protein CASSRKPSYEQYF.

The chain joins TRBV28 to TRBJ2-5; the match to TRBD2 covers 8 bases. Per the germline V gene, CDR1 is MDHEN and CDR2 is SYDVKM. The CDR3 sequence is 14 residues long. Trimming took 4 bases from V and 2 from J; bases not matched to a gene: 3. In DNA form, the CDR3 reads TGTGCCAGCAGTTCCGGGACTAGACAAGAGACCCAGTACTTC. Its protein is CASSSGTRQETQYF.

The CDR3 spells CASSLRPGGNTGELFF. The CDR3 DNA is TGTGCCAGCAGCTTACGCCCGGGAGGGAACACCGGGGAGCTGTTTTTT. V and J are TRBV11-2 and TRBJ2-2; TRBD2 matches 7 bases. From germline, CDR1 is SGHAT and CDR2 FQNNGV. CDR3 length: 16 residues. V lost 2 bases and J lost 1; bases outside the gene matches: 4.

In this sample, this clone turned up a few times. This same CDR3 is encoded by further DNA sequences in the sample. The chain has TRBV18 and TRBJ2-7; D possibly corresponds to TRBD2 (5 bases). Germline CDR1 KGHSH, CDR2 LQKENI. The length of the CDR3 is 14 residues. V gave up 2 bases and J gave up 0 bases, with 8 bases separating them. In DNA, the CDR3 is TGTGCCAGCTCACCAACGGGGAGCTCCTACGAGCAGTACTTC. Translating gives CASSPTGSSYEQYF.

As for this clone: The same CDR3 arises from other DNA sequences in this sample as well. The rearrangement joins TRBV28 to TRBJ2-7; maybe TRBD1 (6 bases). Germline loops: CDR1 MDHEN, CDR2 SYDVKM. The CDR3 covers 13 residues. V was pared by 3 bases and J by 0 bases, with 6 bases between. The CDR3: CASSLTGSYEQYF. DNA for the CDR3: TGTGCCAGCAGTTTGACAGGCTCCTACGAGCAGTACTTC.

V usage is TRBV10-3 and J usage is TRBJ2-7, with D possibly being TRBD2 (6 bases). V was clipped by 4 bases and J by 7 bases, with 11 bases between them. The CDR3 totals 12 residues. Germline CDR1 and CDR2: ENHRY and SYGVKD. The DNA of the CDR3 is TGTGCCATCAGTGGTAGGGAGGAAGAGCAGTACTTC. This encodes CAISGREEEQYF.

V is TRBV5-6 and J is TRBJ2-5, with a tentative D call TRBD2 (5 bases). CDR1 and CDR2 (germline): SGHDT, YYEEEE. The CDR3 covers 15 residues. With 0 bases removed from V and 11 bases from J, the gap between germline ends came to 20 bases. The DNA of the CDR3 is TGTGCCAGCAGCTTGGGGCGGACTGTAGCGAGGGAGCAGTACTTC. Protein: CASSLGRTVAREQYF.

The CDR3 region has the DNA TGTGCCAGCACCTCCCGCCGGACAGGGGGATACGAGCAGTACTTC. Encoded protein: CASTSRRTGGYEQYF. The rearrangement uses TRBV28 and TRBJ2-7; 10 nucleotides agree with TRBD1. The germline gives CDR1 MDHEN, CDR2 SYDVKM. V was pared by 7 bases and J by 4 bases, with 10 bases of the junction left unmatched. The CDR3 is made up of 15 amino acids.

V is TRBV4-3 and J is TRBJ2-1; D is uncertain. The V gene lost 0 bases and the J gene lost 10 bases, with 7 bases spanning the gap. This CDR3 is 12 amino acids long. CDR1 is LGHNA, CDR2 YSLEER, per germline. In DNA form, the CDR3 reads TGCGCCAGCAGCCAAGATCGGCGGGAGCAGTTCTTC. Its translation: CASSQDRREQFF.

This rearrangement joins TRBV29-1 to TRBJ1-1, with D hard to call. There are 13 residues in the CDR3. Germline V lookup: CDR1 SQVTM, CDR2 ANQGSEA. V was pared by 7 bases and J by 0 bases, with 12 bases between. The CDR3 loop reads CSAKRAMNTEAFF. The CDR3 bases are TGCAGCGCAAAAAGGGCTATGAACACTGAAGCTTTCTTT.

CDR3 nucleotide sequence: TGTGCCAGCAACCCAAGACAGGGACAGACCCAGTACTTC. It codes for CASNPRQGQTQYF. The chain uses TRBV11-1 and TRBJ2-5, with 7 nucleotides matching TRBD1. CDR1 SGHAT and CDR2 FQDESV come from the germline V gene (reference sequence). There are 13 residues in the CDR3. The V segment lost 7 bases and the J segment 6 bases; nucleotides outside the gene matches: 8.

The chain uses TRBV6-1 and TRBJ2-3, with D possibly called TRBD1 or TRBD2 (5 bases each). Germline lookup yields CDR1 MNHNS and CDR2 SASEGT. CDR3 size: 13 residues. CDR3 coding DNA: TGTGGGACCGGGGACGGTAGCACAGATACGCAGTATTTT. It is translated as CGTGDGSTDTQYF.

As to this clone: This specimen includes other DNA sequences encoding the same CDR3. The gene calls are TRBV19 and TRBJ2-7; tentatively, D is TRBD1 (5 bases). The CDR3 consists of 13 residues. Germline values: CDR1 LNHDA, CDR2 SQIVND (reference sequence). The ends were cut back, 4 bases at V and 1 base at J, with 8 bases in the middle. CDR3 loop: CASSRGSSYEQYF. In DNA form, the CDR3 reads TGTGCCAGTAGTAGGGGCAGTTCCTACGAGCAGTACTTC.